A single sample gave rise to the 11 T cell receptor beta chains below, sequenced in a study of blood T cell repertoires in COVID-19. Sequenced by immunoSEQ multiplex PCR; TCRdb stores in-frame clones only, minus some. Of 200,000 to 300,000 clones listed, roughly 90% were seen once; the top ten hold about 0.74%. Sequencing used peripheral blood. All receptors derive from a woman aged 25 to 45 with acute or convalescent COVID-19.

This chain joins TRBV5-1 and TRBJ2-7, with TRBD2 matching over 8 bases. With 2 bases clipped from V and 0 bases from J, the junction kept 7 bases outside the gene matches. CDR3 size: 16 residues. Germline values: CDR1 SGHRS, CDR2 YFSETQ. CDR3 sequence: CASSFGTRSVSYEQYF. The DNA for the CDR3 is TGCGCCAGCAGCTTTGGGACTAGGTCGGTCTCCTACGAGCAGTACTTC.

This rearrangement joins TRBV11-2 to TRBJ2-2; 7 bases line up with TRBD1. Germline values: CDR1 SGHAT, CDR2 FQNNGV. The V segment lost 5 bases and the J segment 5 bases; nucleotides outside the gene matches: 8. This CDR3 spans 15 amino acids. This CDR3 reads CASSPWTGGTGELFF. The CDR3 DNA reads TGTGCCAGCAGCCCGTGGACAGGTGGGACCGGGGAGCTGTTTTTT. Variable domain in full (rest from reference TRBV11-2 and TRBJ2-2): EAGVAQSPRYKIIEKRQSVAFWCNPISGHATLYWYQQILGQGPKLLIQFQNNGVVDDSQLPKDRFSAERLKGVDSTLKIQPAKLEDSAVYLCASSPWTGGTGELFFGEGSRLTVL.

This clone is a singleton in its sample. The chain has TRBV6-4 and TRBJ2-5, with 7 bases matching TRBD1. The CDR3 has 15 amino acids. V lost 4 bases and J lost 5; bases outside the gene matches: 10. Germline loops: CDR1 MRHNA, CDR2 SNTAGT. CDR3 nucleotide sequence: TGTGCCAGCAGTGTTAGACAGGGTTGGCGCGAGACCCAGTACTTC. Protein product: CASSVRQGWRETQYF.

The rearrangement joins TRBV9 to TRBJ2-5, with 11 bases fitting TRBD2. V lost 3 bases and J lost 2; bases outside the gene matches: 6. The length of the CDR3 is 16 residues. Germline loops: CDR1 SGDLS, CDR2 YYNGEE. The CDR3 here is CASSDGTSGNQETQYF. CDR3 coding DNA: TGTGCCAGCAGCGACGGGACTAGCGGAAATCAAGAGACCCAGTACTTC.

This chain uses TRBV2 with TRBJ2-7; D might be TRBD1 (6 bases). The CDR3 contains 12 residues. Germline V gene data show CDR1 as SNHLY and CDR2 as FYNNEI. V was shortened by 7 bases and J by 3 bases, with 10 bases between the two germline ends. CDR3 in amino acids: CASIAQGYEQYF. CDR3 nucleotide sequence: TGTGCCAGCATCGCACAGGGCTACGAGCAGTACTTC.

CDR3 in DNA: TGTGCCAGCAGCCCCGGTTGGCAGGGGCGCACAGATACGCAGTATTTT. Translated: CASSPGWQGRTDTQYF. The chain has TRBV7-9 and TRBJ2-3; possibly TRBD1 for D (6 bases). CDR1 and CDR2 (germline): SEHNR, FQNEAQ (reference sequence). The ends were cut back, 5 bases at V and 1 base at J, with 16 bases in the middle. This CDR3 region has 16 residues.

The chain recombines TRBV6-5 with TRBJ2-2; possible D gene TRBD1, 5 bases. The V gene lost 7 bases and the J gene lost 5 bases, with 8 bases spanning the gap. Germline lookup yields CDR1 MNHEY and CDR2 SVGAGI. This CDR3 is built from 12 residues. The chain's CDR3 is CASTPGTGELFF. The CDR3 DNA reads TGTGCCAGCACCCCAGGGACCGGGGAGCTGTTTTTT.

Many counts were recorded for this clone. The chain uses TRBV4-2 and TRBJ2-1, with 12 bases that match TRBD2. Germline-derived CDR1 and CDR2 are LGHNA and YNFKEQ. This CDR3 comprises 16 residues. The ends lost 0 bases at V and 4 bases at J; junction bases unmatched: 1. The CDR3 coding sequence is TGTGCCAGCAGCCAAGATGGGACTAGCGGGTACAATGAGCAGTTCTTC. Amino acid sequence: CASSQDGTSGYNEQFF.

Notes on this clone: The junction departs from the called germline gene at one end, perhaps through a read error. CDR3 bases: TGTGCTAGCAGCTTAGGGACAGGGAACACAGATACGCAGTATTTT. The encoded protein is CASSLGTGNTDTQYF. The chain recombines TRBV7-7 with TRBJ2-3, with 9 bases fitting TRBD1. This CDR3 has 15 residues. The germline V gene has CDR1 SSHAT and CDR2 FNYEAQ (reference sequence).

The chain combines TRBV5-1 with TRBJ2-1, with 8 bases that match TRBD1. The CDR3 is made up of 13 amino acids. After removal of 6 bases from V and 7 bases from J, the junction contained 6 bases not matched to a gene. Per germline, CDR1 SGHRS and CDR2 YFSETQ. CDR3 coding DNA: TGCGCCAGCATCGGACAGGGTGGAAATGAGCAGTTCTTC. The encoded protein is CASIGQGGNEQFF.

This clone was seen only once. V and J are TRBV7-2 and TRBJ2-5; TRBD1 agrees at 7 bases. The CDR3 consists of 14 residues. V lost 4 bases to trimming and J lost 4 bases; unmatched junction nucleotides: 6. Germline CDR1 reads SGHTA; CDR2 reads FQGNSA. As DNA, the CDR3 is TGTGCCAGCAGCTACGACAGGGTGAGAGAGACCCAGTACTTC. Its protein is CASSYDRVRETQYF.